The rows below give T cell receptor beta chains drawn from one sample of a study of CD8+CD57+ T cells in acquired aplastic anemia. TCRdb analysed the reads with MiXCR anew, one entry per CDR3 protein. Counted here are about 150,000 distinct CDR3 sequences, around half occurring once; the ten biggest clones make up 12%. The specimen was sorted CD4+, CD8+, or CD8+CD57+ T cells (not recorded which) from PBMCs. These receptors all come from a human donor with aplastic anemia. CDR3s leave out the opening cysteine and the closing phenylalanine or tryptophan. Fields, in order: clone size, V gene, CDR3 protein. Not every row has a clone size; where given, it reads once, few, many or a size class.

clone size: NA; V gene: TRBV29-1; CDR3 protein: SVTSPDRAGYT
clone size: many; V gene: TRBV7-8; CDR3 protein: ASSHRGNEQF
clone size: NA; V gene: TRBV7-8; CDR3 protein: ASSSTESGGMGT
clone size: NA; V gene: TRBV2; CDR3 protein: ASRIGGKLF
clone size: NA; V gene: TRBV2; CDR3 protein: AIFLCADYGYT
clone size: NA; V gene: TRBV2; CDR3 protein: ASNGRGTGANVLT
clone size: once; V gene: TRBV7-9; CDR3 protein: ASSSRDGWSGYT
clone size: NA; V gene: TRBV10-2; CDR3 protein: ASSEIRATEAF
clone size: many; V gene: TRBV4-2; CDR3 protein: ASSQEKGAGTQY
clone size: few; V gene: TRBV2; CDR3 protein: ASSSWGQYEKLF
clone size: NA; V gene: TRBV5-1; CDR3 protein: ASSRGDSRYEQY
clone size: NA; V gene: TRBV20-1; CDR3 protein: SAKRGGLVTGELF
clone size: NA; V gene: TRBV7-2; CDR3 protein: ASAAEHTDTQY
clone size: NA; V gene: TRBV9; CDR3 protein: ASSPHTGGDNVQF
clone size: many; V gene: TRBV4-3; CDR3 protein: ASSQTGTIETQY
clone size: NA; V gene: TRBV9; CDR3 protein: ASSGRLDRSYGYT
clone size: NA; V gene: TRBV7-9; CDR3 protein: ASSPRGRDGKLF
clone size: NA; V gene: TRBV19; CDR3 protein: ASSITRGTSPSYEQY
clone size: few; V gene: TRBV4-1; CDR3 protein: ASSQGGARPTDTQY
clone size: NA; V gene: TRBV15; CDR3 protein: ATSLRTSGVEQY
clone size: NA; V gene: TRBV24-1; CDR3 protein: ATGGRNPSYNEQF
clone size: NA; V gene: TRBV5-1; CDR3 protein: ASRPTSRGPPSTDTQY